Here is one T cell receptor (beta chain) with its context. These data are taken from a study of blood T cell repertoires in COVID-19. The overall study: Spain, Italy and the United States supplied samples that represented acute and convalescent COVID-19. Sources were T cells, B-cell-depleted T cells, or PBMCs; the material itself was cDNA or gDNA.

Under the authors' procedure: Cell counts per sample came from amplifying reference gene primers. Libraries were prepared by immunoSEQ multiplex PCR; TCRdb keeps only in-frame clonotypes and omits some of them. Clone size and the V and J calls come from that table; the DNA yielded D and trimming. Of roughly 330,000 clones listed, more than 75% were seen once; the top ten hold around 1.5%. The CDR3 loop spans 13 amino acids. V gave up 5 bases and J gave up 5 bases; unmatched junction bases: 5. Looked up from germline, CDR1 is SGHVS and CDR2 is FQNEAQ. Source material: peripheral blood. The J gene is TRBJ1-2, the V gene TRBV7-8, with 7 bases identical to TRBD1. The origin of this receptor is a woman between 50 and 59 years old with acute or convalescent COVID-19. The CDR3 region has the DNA TGTGCCAGCAGCATTGGACAGGCATATGGCTACACCTTC. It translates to CASSIGQAYGYTF.